Shown below are 11 T cell receptor beta chains from a single sample sequenced in a study of Graves' ophthalmopathy and Graves' hyperthyroidism. TCR beta CDR3 amplification used RNA transcripts. HTBI-primed first-round RT-PCR preceded second-round multiplex PCR. TCRdb re-analysed the multiplex PCR reads in MiXCR, keeping a single row per CDR3 protein. The sample has roughly 420,000 distinct CDR3 sequences, under 25% seen once. The sample comprised peripheral blood. The source of these receptors is a woman aged 18 to 35 with stable Graves' hyperthyroidism.

The sample holds many counts of this clonotype. CDR3 sequence: CASRISGTGELFF. The CDR3 region has the DNA TGTGCCAGCAGGATTTCAGGGACCGGGGAGCTGTTTTTT. This chain joins TRBV12-3 or TRBV12-4 and TRBJ2-2; tentatively, D is TRBD1 (5 bases). This CDR3 contains 13 residues. Trimming removed 6 bases from V and 5 bases from J, with 10 bases in between.

This clonotype showed up many times. The chain is built from TRBV20-1 and TRBJ2-7, with 9 bases matching TRBD2. Trimming cost V 0 bases and J 0 bases; bases outside gene matches: 6. CDR1 is DFQATT and CDR2 is SNEGSKA in the germline V gene (reference sequence). There are 16 residues in the CDR3. The CDR3 DNA reads TGCAGTGCTAGAGATCTTGTTAGCGGGAGCTCCTACGAGCAGTACTTC. Its protein product is CSARDLVSGSSYEQYF.

This clonotype was seen a handful of times. The chain uses TRBV30 and TRBJ1-6; D might be TRBD1 (6 bases). Trimming pared 2 bases from V and 6 bases from J, leaving 11 bases between. The CDR3 is 14 residues long. The V gene's germline CDR1 is GTSNPN and CDR2 SVGIG (reference sequence). The CDR3 region is CAWSTTGFNSPLHF. Written as DNA, the CDR3 is TGTGCCTGGAGTACGACAGGCTTTAATTCACCCCTCCACTTT. Drawing the rest from reference TRBV30 and TRBJ1-6, the complete variable domain is SQTIHQWPATLVQPVGSPLSLECTVEGTSNPNLYWYRQAAGRGLQLLFYSVGIGQISSEVPQNLSASRPQDRQFILSSKKLLLSDSGFYLCAWSTTGFNSPLHFGNGTRLTVT.

The chain is built from TRBV14 and TRBJ2-2, with 11 positions matching TRBD2. In germline, CDR1 is SGHDN, CDR2 FVKESK. Trimming at V came to 5 bases and at J to 7 bases, leaving 6 bases not matched to a gene. The CDR3 runs to 15 residues. This chain's CDR3 is CASSGSGRAFGELFF. The DNA of the CDR3 is TGTGCCAGCAGCGGTAGCGGGAGGGCCTTCGGGGAGCTGTTTTTT.

The chain uses TRBV30 and TRBJ1-2; 8 positions agree with TRBD1. The CDR3 runs to 14 residues. The germline gives CDR1 GTSNPN, CDR2 SVGIG (reference sequence). The V segment lost 3 bases and the J segment 8 bases; nucleotides outside the gene matches: 11. In DNA, the CDR3 is TGTGCCTGGAGGGGACCGGACAGGGTAGGAGGCTACACCTTC. It translates to CAWRGPDRVGGYTF.

This clonotype was picked up many times. The V and J genes are TRBV6-5 and TRBJ1-1; D possibly corresponds to TRBD1 (6 bases). Trimming removed 2 bases at V and 2 bases at J, with 12 bases between. Germline V CDR1 and CDR2: MNHEY, SVGAGI. This CDR3 spans 15 amino acids. DNA of the CDR3: TGTGCCAGCAGTTACAGCAGGGGCCACAACACTGAAGCTTTCTTT. This sequence encodes CASSYSRGHNTEAFF.

This clonotype was detected ten times or more. V is TRBV2 and J is TRBJ2-5, with D perhaps matching TRBD1 (5 bases). Germline CDR1 and CDR2: SNHLY and FYNNEI. The CDR3 consists of 13 residues. Trimming cost V 3 bases and J 1 base, with 6 bases left between them. The CDR3 spells CASSETVQETQYF. The CDR3 DNA sequence: TGTGCCAGCAGTGAGACAGTCCAAGAGACCCAGTACTTC.

This chain joins TRBV7-2 and TRBJ2-5; tentative D call: TRBD1 (6 bases). Trimming left V 5 bases short and J 7 bases short, with 14 bases between. Germline CDR1 reads SGHTA; CDR2 reads FQGNSA. This CDR3 has 13 amino acids. The chain's CDR3 is CASSQGRGGTQYF. CDR3 nucleotides: TGTGCCAGCAGCCAAGGACGAGGGGGGACCCAGTACTTC.

This clonotype appeared many times. The V and J genes are TRBV29-1 and TRBJ2-5; 7 nucleotides align to TRBD2. V was pared by 4 bases and J by 4 bases, with 15 bases of the junction left unmatched. Germline lookup yields CDR1 SQVTM and CDR2 ANQGSEA. The CDR3 is 16 residues long. This CDR3 is CSVVPSGVGGLETQYF. CDR3 in DNA: TGCAGCGTTGTACCCTCCGGGGTGGGGGGGTTAGAGACCCAGTACTTC.

This clonotype was recorded at least ten times. The gene calls are TRBV19 and TRBJ2-7; TRBD2 matches at 9 bases. The V and J ends lost 5 bases and 3 bases, in that order; junction bases with no gene match: 8. The germline V gene has CDR1 LNHDA and CDR2 SQIVND (reference sequence). CDR3 length: 15 residues. The CDR3 sequence: CASSVGSGRIYEQYF. DNA of the CDR3: TGTGCCAGTAGTGTGGGTAGCGGGAGAATCTACGAGCAGTACTTC.

This clonotype was observed at least ten times. This sequence joins TRBV11-2 and TRBJ2-5, with D tentatively TRBD1 (6 bases). Trimming cost V 5 bases and J 5 bases, with 21 bases left between them. The length of the CDR3 is 16 residues. Germline V gene data show CDR1 as SGHAT and CDR2 as FQNNGV. The CDR3 DNA follows: TGTGCCAGCAGCCTAACCCCGACAGGAACGGGGGAGACCCAGTACTTC. Its protein is CASSLTPTGTGETQYF.